This T cell receptor (beta chain) was recovered during a study of shared clonotypes between healthy human individuals. Points from the study as a whole: Sample collection involved blood only; tissue repertoires are likely different.

Germline loops: CDR1 GTSNPN, CDR2 SVGIG (reference sequence). The CDR3 is 13 residues long. V lost 0 bases, J lost 8 bases, and 6 bases stayed unmatched. Free of recent acute infections or vaccinations, the donors were healthy HIV-negative adults. In regard to this clone: The target antigen is unknown.

TCRdb keeps only in-frame clones here, not all; method: immunoSEQ multiplex PCR. The repertoire holds more than 400,000 clones, with approximately 81% as singletons. The specimen was PBMCs. The clonotype originates from a woman between 40 and 50 years old in good health. Some clones in this sample may be carry-over from other donors' samples. V is TRBV30 and J is TRBJ1-2; TRBD1 agrees at 7 bases. The CDR3 loop is CAWSVRGDSGYTF. DNA for the CDR3: TGTGCCTGGAGTGTAAGAGGGGACAGCGGCTACACCTTC.